Detailed here is one TCR beta chain. This clonotype has a handful of counts. It lacks a known antigen. No base quality values were provided; no much bigger clone lies one nucleotide off. PBMCs were isolated by Ficoll-Paque density gradient centrifugation. This record belongs to a study of T-cell memory formation after mild COVID-19 (dated by TCRdb to 2020 to 2023). The study in broad terms: TCR sequence clusters from the two donors were largely donor specific. In a couple of donors, T-cell clones that expanded and contracted after mild COVID-19 were tracked by sequencing TCRalpha and TCRbeta repertoires over time. The cohort was made up of two young adult volunteers, one female and one male, who were previously healthy. Broad study findings and their caveats: Only two mild cases were covered by the study, and larger cohorts that include severe cases with pre-infection samples were considered necessary. Clones that contracted from day 15 to 85 showed balanced CD4/CD8 phenotypes, whereas a second wave of clones that expanded from day 15 to 37 leaned towards CD4+. SARS-CoV-2 specificity was not confirmed for the second-wave clones peaking on day 37. Some responding clones were detected in pre-infection memory, suggesting pre-existing cross-reactive memory T cells joined the SARS-CoV-2 response. Contracting CD4+ clones were located mainly in the CM and EM memory subsets, whereas CD8+ clones were found to be enriched in EMRA.

Sequencing was performed on an Illumina NovaSeq 6000. TCRalpha and TCRbeta cDNA libraries were constructed by 5'RACE with constant-segment primers, with sample barcodes and unique molecular identifiers being introduced. RNA was extracted from every sample with Trizol reagent. Libraries were amplified in two PCR steps, with a second sample barcode and Illumina TruSeq adapters added in the second step. Sequencing of libraries was performed on an Illumina NovaSeq with 2 x 150 bp paired-end reads. The authors processed their data as follows. The reads were demultiplexed and collapsed into UMI-guided consensus sequences using migec v1.2.7. With mixcr v2.1.11, UMI consensuses were aligned to TRA and TRB V and J templates and assembled into clonotypes. Expanded or contracted clonotypes were those called significant by both edgeR and NoisET, with noise models trained on biological replicates. For edgeR calls, the thresholds were a false discovery rate-adjusted p below 0.01 and a log2 fold-change of 1. As an exploratory analysis of dynamics, max-normalized trajectories of the 1000 most abundant clonotypes were examined by PCA with hierarchical clustering. Separately sequenced CD4+ and CD8+ repertoires were used to assign the CD4 or CD8 phenotype of responding clones. The public reads were run again by TCRdb, first through fastp at Q25 and then through MiXCR, and only productive beta chains were kept. Duplicate CDR3 protein sequences are folded into a single record with the most common DNA and genes. TCRdb, not the original authors, processed these V and J calls. Within this sample are about 350,000 distinct CDR3 sequences, with around 15% of them counted one time only. The ten largest clones take up 22% of the sample.

Sample: PBMCs or a T cell subset sorted from them (not recorded which). The TCR sequence derives from a man younger than 35 who had mild COVID-19 (a few samples of this study predate the infection). The sample titles of this study are shuffled in the database, so cell type and time point are left out; the donor was told from shared clones.

This receptor has the CDR3 CASSLEGAGDGYTF. The DNA reads as follows: TGCGCCAGCAGCCTCGAGGGGGCTGGGGATGGCTACACCTTC. The chain couples TRBV5-1 to TRBJ1-2; TRBD1 matches 7 bases in the middle. Trimming accounts for 4 bases at V and 6 bases at J, while the number of junction bases matched to no gene is 9. From a lookup of the germline V gene, CDR1 and CDR2 are SGHRS and YFSETQ. The CDR3 has 14 amino acids, counting the end cysteine and phenylalanine. The CDR3 DNA has 42 bases and is translated from base 1.